The 10 T cell receptor beta chains listed next were all sequenced from one sample in a study of patients and donors after allogeneic stem cell transplantation (dated by TCRdb to the early 2020s). The protocol used for the library was RT-PCR. Sequenced using a NextSeq 550. The raw public data were reprocessed by TCRdb itself: fastp quality trimming at Q25, MiXCR clonotype calling, in-frame beta chains only. Records with the same CDR3 protein are collapsed into one entry carrying the most frequent genes and DNA. This sample is represented by roughly 250,000 distinct CDR3 sequences; 12% to 15% of them were singletons. 11% of the sample goes to the ten largest clones. The material sequenced was blood, either unsorted or a sorted T cell fraction (not recorded which). The receptors stem from a human donor who was either an allogeneic HSCT recipient or a stem cell or donor lymphocyte infusion donor (not recorded which). It is not recorded whose cells these are; they may come from a transplant donor.

This clonotype has more than one count but fewer than ten. The chain carries TRBV2 and TRBJ2-4; 14 bases fit TRBD2. There are 17 residues in the CDR3. With V trimmed by 9 bases and J by 0 bases, 7 bases remained unmatched. Per germline, CDR1 SNHLY and CDR2 FYNNEI. The CDR3 nucleotides read TGTGCCAGTAAGGGACTAGCGGGGGAACTAGCCAAAAACATTCAGTACTTC. This gives the protein CASKGLAGELAKNIQYF.

The sample holds many counts of this clonotype. The V and J genes are TRBV20-1 and TRBJ2-7; D may be TRBD1 (5 bases). Between the trimmed V and J ends, which lost 0 bases and 4 bases, there was a span of 13 bases. The CDR3 consists of 14 residues. Per the germline V gene, CDR1 is DFQATT and CDR2 is SNEGSKA (reference sequence). This CDR3 reads CSARDIRAVYEQYF. The DNA of the CDR3 is TGCAGTGCTAGAGATATCAGGGCTGTTTACGAGCAGTACTTC.

The table lists this clonotype with many counts. V is TRBV7-2 and J is TRBJ2-3, with D hard to call. This CDR3 comprises 14 residues. Germline CDR1 SGHTA, CDR2 FQGNSA. Between the trimmed V and J ends, which lost 5 bases and 4 bases, there was a span of 13 bases. The CDR3 coding sequence is TGTGCCAGCAGCCTCGAGACACCGGCAGATACGCAGTATTTT. This encodes CASSLETPADTQYF. Based on the CDR3 plus reference TRBV7-2 and TRBJ2-3, the full variable domain is GAGVSQSPSNKVTEKGKDVELRCDPISGHTALYWYRQSLGQGLEFLIYFQGNSAPDKSGLPSDRFSAERTGGSVSTLTIQRTQQEDSAVYLCASSLETPADTQYFGPGTRLTVL.

V usage is TRBV20-1 and J usage is TRBJ2-3, with 10 bases fitting TRBD2. Germline-derived CDR1 and CDR2 are DFQATT and SNEGSKA (reference sequence). The CDR3 extends over 19 amino acids. Germline trimming cut 0 bases from V and 0 bases from J; bases unmatched to any gene: 12. The CDR3 protein is CSARDSSLAGARSTDTQYF. CDR3 DNA: TGCAGTGCTAGAGATAGTTCCCTAGCGGGAGCCAGAAGCACAGATACGCAGTATTTT.

J is TRBJ2-7 and V is TRBV6-5, with D perhaps being TRBD1 or TRBD2 (6 bases each). Trimming took off 0 bases at V and 7 bases at J, with 16 bases between the two ends. The germline V gene has CDR1 MNHEY and CDR2 SVGAGI. The CDR3 covers 15 residues. The CDR3 sequence is CASSYSVTRGQEQYF. CDR3 in DNA: TGTGCCAGCAGTTACTCCGTTACCCGGGGGCAGGAGCAGTACTTC.

The chain combines TRBV20-1 with TRBJ1-5; 8 nucleotides line up with TRBD1. CDR3 length: 14 residues. J gave up 4 bases and V 1 base, and 3 bases lay outside the gene matches. Germline CDR1 is DFQATT and CDR2 is SNEGSKA (reference sequence). CDR3 nucleotides: TGCAGTGCTAGAGGGACAGGGCTGAATCAGCCCCAGCATTTT. It specifies CSARGTGLNQPQHF.

The rearrangement joins TRBV11-1 to TRBJ2-7, with 12 bases aligning to TRBD2. This CDR3 has 14 amino acids. The V segment lost 7 bases and the J segment 4 bases; nucleotides outside the gene matches: 5. CDR1 is SGHAT, CDR2 FQDESV, per germline (reference sequence). CDR3 nucleotide sequence: TGTGCCAGCACCCGGCTAGCGGGAGGGTACGAGCAGTACTTC. The encoded protein is CASTRLAGGYEQYF.

V and J are TRBV7-9 and TRBJ1-5; tentative D call: TRBD1 (6 bases). Trimming removed 3 bases at V and 5 bases at J, with 14 bases between. The CDR3 is 15 residues long. Looked up from germline, CDR1 is SEHNR and CDR2 is FQNEAQ (reference sequence). The CDR3 DNA sequence: TGTGCCAGCAGCTTTGGCAGGGGTGGAGATCAGCCCCAGCATTTT. It is translated as CASSFGRGGDQPQHF.

The chain is built from TRBV9 and TRBJ1-4; no reliable D call. Trimming cost V 2 bases and J 13 bases, with 18 bases left between them. The CDR3 covers 14 residues. The germline V gene has CDR1 SGDLS and CDR2 YYNGEE. In DNA, the CDR3 is TGTGCCAGCAGCGTGGACGCGCGGGTGATTGGACTGTTTTTT. Residues: CASSVDARVIGLFF.

This clonotype was seen repeatedly, ten times or more. This chain uses TRBV5-1 with TRBJ1-5; 9 positions agree with TRBD1. CDR3 length: 15 residues. Germline CDR1 SGHRS, CDR2 YFSETQ. The ends lost 0 bases at V and 4 bases at J; junction bases unmatched: 2. The CDR3 loop reads CASSLGTGDNQPQHF. CDR3 coding DNA: TGCGCCAGCAGCTTGGGGACAGGGGATAATCAGCCCCAGCATTTT.